The T cell receptor (beta chain) described here comes from a study of CD8 T cells in Susac syndrome. Trimming took 2 bases from V and 6 from J; bases not matched to a gene: 10. The CDR3 spans 15 residues. A quantity of roughly 0.5 to 1 ug RNA underwent reverse transcription using random hexamers. Multiplex PCR with immunoSEQ amplified the TCR beta CDR3 across 54 Vbeta and 13 Jbeta. In TCRdb, the immunoSEQ multiplex PCR reads were re-called with MiXCR into one record per CDR3 protein. The data contain 150,000 to 200,000 distinct CDR3 sequences, about 91% of them singletons. The chain links TRBV12-3 or TRBV12-4 to TRBJ2-7; 7 positions agree with TRBD1. The sample taken for sequencing was CD4+ T cells from PBMCs. The sequence was collected from a human donor in good health. As DNA, the CDR3 is TGTGCCAGCAGTTTAAGGGGGTCAGGGGGAGTCGAGCAGTACTTC. Amino acids: CASSLRGSGGVEQYF.